These T cell receptor beta chains were read from a single sample in a study of identifying expanded T cells in peripheral blood. Profiling relied on immunoSEQ multiplex PCR, and the TCRdb table lists in-frame clones only, not all of them. The repertoire holds 70,000 to 100,000 clones, with more than 70% as singletons. Specimen: blood. Receptor source: a person aged 18-70 years in good health. Each CDR3 is given with its conserved first and last residue. The D gene is left open where the match is weak. Expanded clones are given a class, and other clones once, few, many or no size at all.

TRBJ1-2,NA,NA,TRBV5-1,TGCGCCAGCAGCTCGGGCCCCCCGGAGGGCTACACCTTC,CASSSGPPEGYTF
TRBJ1-1,NA,NA,TRBV7-9,TGTGCCAGCAGCCAAGAGGGGACTGAAGCTTTCTTT,CASSQEGTEAFF
TRBJ2-1,NA,NA,TRBV4-2,TGTGCCAGCAGTGTGTACAATGAGCAGTTCTTC,CASSVYNEQFF
TRBJ1-6,NA,TRBD1,TRBV15,TGTGCCACCAGCCCGGGGGGGGACAGGGGAAATTCACCCCTCCACTTT,CATSPGGDRGNSPLHF
TRBJ2-6,NA,NA,TRBV4-3,TGCGCCAGCAGCCAGACTGGGGCCAACGTCCTGACTTTC,CASSQTGANVLTF
TRBJ1-2,NA,TRBD1,TRBV5-1,TGCGCCAGCAGCTTGGGCCCCTTGACAGGGGGTGTGTATGGCTACACCTTC,CASSLGPLTGGVYGYTF
TRBJ1-6,NA,NA,TRBV5-4,TGTGCCAGCAGCTTGATGGGGGAGGACAATTCACCCCTCCACTTT,CASSLMGEDNSPLHF
TRBJ2-3,NA,TRBD2,TRBV5-1,TGCGCCAGCACCCCGGGTAGCGGGGTCCCCGTGGGTACGCAGTATTTT,CASTPGSGVPVGTQYF
TRBJ1-1,NA,NA,TRBV14,TGTGCCAGCAGGCGGTCGGGGAACACTGAAGCTTTCTTT,CASRRSGNTEAFF
TRBJ2-3,NA,TRBD1,TRBV9,TGTGCCAGCAGCGCAGGGGGACAGGATAGCACAGATACGCAGTATTTT,CASSAGGQDSTDTQYF
TRBJ1-1,NA,TRBD1,TRBV28,TGTGCCAGCTCGGACAGGGGACAGAACACTGAAGCTTTCTTT,CASSDRGQNTEAFF
TRBJ1-1,few,NA,TRBV2,TGTGCCAGCAGTGACGGATTGAACACTGAAGCTTTCTTT,CASSDGLNTEAFF
TRBJ2-7,NA,NA,TRBV18,TGTGCCAGCTCCCGGACAGATCTGGCCTACGAGCAGTACTTC,CASSRTDLAYEQYF
TRBJ1-4,NA,TRBD1,TRBV2,TGTGCCACCGAAGGGGGCAGACCTCCAACTAATGAAAAACTGTTTTTT,CATEGGRPPTNEKLFF
TRBJ1-6,few,NA,TRBV27,TGTGCCAGCAGTGACCTCGGCGGGGGGGGACTAAATTCACCCCTCCACTTT,CASSDLGGGGLNSPLHF
TRBJ1-1,NA,NA,TRBV18,TGTGCCAGCTCACCAGCGGGGGACTACACTGAAGCTTTCTTT,CASSPAGDYTEAFF
TRBJ2-6,NA,NA,TRBV6-5,TGTGCCAGCAGTTACTCATGGGGCTCTGGGGCCAACGTCCTGACTTTC,CASSYSWGSGANVLTF
TRBJ1-5,NA,NA,TRBV4-1,TGCGCCAGCAGCCAAGAGCCAGCTAATAGCAATCAGCCCCAGCATTTT,CASSQEPANSNQPQHF
TRBJ2-7,NA,NA,TRBV20-1,TGCAGTTGGGCTTCGTCCTACGAGCAGTACTTC,CSWASSYEQYF
TRBJ2-5,NA,TRBD1,TRBV27,TGTGCCAGCAGTTTGACCAGGGGGCTGGAGACCCAGTACTTC,CASSLTRGLETQYF
TRBJ1-2,NA,NA,TRBV25-1,TGTGCCAGCAGTGAGGACTACAGTAGTCTCTATGGCTACACCTTC,CASSEDYSSLYGYTF
TRBJ2-1,NA,TRBD2,TRBV4-2,TGTGCCAGCAGCCATCAAAAGGGCGGGGGAGAATACAATGAGCAGTTCTTC,CASSHQKGGGEYNEQFF
TRBJ2-7,NA,NA,TRBV5-4,TGTGCCAGCAGCTTACCGGGGTCGAGCTCCTACGAGCAGTACTTC,CASSLPGSSSYEQYF
TRBJ2-4,NA,TRBD2,TRBV7-8,TGTGCCAGCAGCTTTTCTGGGGTTAGCGGGGTAGCCAAAAACATTCAGTACTTC,CASSFSGVSGVAKNIQYF
TRBJ1-3,NA,TRBD1,TRBV7-2,TGTGCCAGCAGCTTACAGGGGGCTGGAAACACCATATATTTT,CASSLQGAGNTIYF
TRBJ2-7,NA,TRBD1,TRBV4-3,TGCGCCAGCAGCCCTAGGACAGGGGCCTACGAGCAGTACTTC,CASSPRTGAYEQYF
TRBJ2-7,NA,TRBD1,TRBV7-2,TGTGCCAGCAGCTCTTGGGACAGCTACGAGCAGTACTTC,CASSSWDSYEQYF
TRBJ1-3,NA,NA,TRBV5-4,TGTGCCAGCAGCCGCGACGTTCCCTCTGGAAACACCATATATTTT,CASSRDVPSGNTIYF
TRBJ2-1,NA,TRBD2,TRBV5-1,TGCGCCAGCAGCCCATCTAGCGGGGGCTCCTACAATGAGCAGTTCTTC,CASSPSSGGSYNEQFF
TRBJ2-4,few,NA,TRBV18,TGTGCCAGCTCACCACCTAGCGGAGGGAAAAACATTCAGTACTTC,CASSPPSGGKNIQYF
TRBJ1-2,few,NA,TRBV20-1,TGCAGTGCTAGCTCCCCTTACACCTTC,CSASSPYTF
TRBJ1-2,NA,TRBD1,TRBV29-1,TGCAGCGTGGGCCGGGACAGGGGAAGTGGGGATGGCTACACCTTC,CSVGRDRGSGDGYTF
TRBJ2-3,NA,NA,TRBV29-1,TGCAGCGTTGGAGGACCAACGGGGGTAAGCACAGATACGCAGTATTTT,CSVGGPTGVSTDTQYF
TRBJ2-3,NA,TRBD2,TRBV18,TGTGCCAGCACGCGGGGGAACACAGATACGCAGTATTTT,CASTRGNTDTQYF